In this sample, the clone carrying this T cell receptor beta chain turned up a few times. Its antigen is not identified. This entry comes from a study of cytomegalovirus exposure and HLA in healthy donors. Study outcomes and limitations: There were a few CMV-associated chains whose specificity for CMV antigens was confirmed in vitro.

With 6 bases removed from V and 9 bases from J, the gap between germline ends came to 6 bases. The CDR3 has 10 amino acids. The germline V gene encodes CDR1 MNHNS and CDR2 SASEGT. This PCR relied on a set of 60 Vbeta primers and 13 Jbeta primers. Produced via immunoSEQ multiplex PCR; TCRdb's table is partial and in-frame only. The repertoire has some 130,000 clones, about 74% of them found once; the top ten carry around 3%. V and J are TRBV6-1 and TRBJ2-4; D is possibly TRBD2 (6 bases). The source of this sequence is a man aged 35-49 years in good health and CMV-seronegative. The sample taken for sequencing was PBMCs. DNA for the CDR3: TGTGCCAGCAGGGAGGGCATTCAGTACTTC. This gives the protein CASREGIQYF.